This entry is about one T cell receptor beta chain. Its antigen is unidentified. The data were taken from a study of Ad26.COV2.S vaccination and SARS-CoV-2 variants. Study-wide findings and caveats: Participants given vaccine showed non-spike TCR breadth similar to that of placebo recipients.

The table came from immunoSEQ multiplex PCR; TCRdb's copy has only in-frame clones and leaves some out. The top ten clones hold approximately 1.7% of a sample with roughly 400,000 clones, around 93% of them seen once. Documented treatment: 15 to 20 received Ad26.COV2.S at low or high dose, single or two shots; a few received placebo; per-sample allocation not given. Sampling was done on day 63 after the first vaccine or placebo injection. Germline loops: CDR1 SGHAT, CDR2 FQNNGV. V shed 2 bases and J shed 1 base, with 10 bases lying between them. CDR3 length: 15 residues. The clonotype originates from a person aged 18-65 years who received the Ad26.COV2.S COVID-19 vaccine or a placebo. The V gene is TRBV11-2, the J gene TRBJ2-3; the D gene is possibly TRBD2 (7 bases). Sample: peripheral blood, taken in a trial of Ad26.COV2.S vaccine versus placebo. DNA of the CDR3: TGTGCCAGCAGCTTATCCGGGGGGCGCACAGATACGCAGTATTTT. Its protein product is CASSLSGGRTDTQYF.